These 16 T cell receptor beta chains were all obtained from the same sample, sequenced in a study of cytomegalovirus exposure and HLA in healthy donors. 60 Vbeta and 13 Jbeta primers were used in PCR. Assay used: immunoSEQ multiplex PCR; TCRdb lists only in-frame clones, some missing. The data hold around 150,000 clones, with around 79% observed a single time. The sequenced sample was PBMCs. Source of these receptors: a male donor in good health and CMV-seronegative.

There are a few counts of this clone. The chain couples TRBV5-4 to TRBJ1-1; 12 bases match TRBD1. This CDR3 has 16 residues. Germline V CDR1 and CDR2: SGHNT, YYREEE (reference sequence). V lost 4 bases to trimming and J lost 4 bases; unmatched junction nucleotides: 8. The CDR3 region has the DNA TGTGCCAGCAGCCCCGGGACAGGGGGCCGGGTCACTGAAGCTTTCTTT. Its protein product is CASSPGTGGRVTEAFF.

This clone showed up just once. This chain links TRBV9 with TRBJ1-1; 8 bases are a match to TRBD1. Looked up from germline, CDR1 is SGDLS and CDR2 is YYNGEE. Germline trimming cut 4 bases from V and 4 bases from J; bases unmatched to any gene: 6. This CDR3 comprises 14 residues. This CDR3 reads CASSPRQGSTEAFF. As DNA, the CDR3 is TGTGCCAGCAGCCCCCGACAGGGGTCCACTGAAGCTTTCTTT.

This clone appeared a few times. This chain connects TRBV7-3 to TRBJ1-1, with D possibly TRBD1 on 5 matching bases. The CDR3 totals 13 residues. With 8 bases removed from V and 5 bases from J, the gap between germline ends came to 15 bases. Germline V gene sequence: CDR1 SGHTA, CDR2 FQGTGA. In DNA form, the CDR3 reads TGTGCCAGCGCAAAGGGGTTAGGAACTGAAGCTTTCTTT. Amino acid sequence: CASAKGLGTEAFF.

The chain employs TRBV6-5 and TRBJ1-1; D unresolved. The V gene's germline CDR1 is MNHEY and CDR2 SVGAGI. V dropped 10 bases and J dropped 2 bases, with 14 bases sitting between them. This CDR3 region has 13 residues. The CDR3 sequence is CATSRQPNTEAFF. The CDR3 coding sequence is TGTGCCACCTCGAGGCAGCCTAACACTGAAGCTTTCTTT.

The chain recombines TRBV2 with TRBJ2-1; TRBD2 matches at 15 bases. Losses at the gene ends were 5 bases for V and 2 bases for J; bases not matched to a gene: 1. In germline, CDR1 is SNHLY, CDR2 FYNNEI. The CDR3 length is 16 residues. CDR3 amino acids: CASSRTSGRAYNEQFF. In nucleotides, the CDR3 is TGTGCCAGCAGTCGGACTAGCGGGAGGGCCTACAATGAGCAGTTCTTC.

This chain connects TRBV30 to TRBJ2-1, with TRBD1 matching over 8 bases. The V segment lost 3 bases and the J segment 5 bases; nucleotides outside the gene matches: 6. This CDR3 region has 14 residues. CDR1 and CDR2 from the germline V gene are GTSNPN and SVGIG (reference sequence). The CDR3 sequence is CAWSTGGLDNEQFF. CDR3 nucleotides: TGTGCCTGGAGCACAGGGGGTTTGGACAATGAGCAGTTCTTC.

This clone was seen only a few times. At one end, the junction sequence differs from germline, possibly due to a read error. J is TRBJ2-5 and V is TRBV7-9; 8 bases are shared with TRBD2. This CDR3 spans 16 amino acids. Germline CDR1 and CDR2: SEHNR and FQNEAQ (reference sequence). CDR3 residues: CSSSLVSGGNQETQYF. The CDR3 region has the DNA TGTTCCAGCAGCTTAGTTTCGGGGGGGAACCAAGAGACCCAGTACTTC. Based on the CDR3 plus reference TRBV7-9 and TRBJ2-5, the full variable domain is DTGVSQNPRHKITKRGQNVTFRCDPISEHNRLYWYRQTLGQGPEFLTYFQNEAQLEKSRLLSDRFSAERPKGSFSTLEIQRTEQGDSAMYLCSSSLVSGGNQETQYFGPGTRLLVL.

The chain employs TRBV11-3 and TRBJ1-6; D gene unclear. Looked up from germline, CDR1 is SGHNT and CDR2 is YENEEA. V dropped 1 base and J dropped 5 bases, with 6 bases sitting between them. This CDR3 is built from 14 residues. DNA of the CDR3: TGTGCCAGCAGCTTAGTACGGGATAATTCACCCCTCCACTTT. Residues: CASSLVRDNSPLHF.

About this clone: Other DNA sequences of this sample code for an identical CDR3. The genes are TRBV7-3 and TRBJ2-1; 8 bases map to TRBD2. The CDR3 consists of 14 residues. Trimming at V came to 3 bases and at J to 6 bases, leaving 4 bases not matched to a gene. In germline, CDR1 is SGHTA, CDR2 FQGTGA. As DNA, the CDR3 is TGTGCCAGCAGCTTGTCGCTAGCGGGCAATGAGCAGTTCTTC. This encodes CASSLSLAGNEQFF.

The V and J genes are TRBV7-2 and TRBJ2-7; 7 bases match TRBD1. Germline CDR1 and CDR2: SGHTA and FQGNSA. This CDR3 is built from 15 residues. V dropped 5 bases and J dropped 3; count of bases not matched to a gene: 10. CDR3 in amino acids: CASSAPGTVIYEQYF. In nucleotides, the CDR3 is TGTGCCAGCAGCGCGCCCGGGACAGTGATCTACGAGCAGTACTTC.

The CDR3 reads CASSPLARETQYF. CDR3 DNA sequence: TGTGCCAGTAGTCCACTAGCCCGGGAGACCCAGTACTTC. This chain links TRBV19 with TRBJ2-5, with D tentatively TRBD2 (6 bases). Trimming removed 5 bases from V and 5 bases from J, with 12 bases in between. This CDR3 is 13 amino acids long. CDR1 LNHDA and CDR2 SQIVND come from the germline V gene (reference sequence).

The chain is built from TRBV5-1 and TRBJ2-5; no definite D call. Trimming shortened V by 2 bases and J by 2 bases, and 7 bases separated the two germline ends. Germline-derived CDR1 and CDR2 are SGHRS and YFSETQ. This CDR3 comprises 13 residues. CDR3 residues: CASSLQLQETQYF. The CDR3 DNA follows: TGCGCCAGCAGCTTACAGTTACAAGAGACCCAGTACTTC.

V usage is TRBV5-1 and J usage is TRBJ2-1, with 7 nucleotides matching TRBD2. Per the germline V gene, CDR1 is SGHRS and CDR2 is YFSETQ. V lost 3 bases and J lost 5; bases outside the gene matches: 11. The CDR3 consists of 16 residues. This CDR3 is CASSSRASGTNNEQFF. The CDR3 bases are TGCGCCAGCAGCTCCCGGGCTAGCGGCACAAACAATGAGCAGTTCTTC.

The CDR3 region has the DNA TGTGCCAGCAGTTACTCGAATCAGGTTTTCTCTGAAGCTTTCTTT. It yields the protein CASSYSNQVFSEAFF. The rearrangement links TRBV6-5 to TRBJ1-1, with D uncertain. The CDR3 totals 15 residues. Germline CDR1 MNHEY, CDR2 SVGAGI. Trimming cost V 0 bases and J 6 bases, with 14 bases left between them.

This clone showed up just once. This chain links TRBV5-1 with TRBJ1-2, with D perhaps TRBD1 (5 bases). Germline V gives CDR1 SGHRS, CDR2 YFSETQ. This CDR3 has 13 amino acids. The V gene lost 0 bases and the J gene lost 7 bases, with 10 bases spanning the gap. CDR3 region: CASSLAVGAGYTF. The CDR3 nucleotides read TGCGCCAGCAGCTTGGCCGTTGGGGCTGGCTACACCTTC.

DNA for the CDR3: TGTGCCAGCAAGTGGGGGGGCGGGTACGAGCAGTACTTC. Its protein is CASKWGGGYEQYF. The chain carries TRBV11-2 and TRBJ2-7; D perhaps matches TRBD2 (7 bases). Trimming left V 7 bases short and J 4 bases short, with 14 bases between. Germline CDR1 SGHAT, CDR2 FQNNGV. CDR3 length: 13 residues.